The clone carrying this T cell receptor gamma chain was recorded a few times. Its antigen is not known. The junction does not match germline at one end; this may be a read error. After alphabeta T cell depletion, CD3+ Vdelta1+ Vdelta2- thymocytes were sorted. Vdelta1+ thymocyte sorts reached between roughly 98% and 99.6% purity. The template was reverse-transcribed extracted RNA. The CDR3 regions were amplified by multiplex PCR from V-gene primers to a constant-region primer. TCRdb fed the multiplex PCR reads into CATT to redo clone calling. The repertoire holds tens of thousands of gamma-chain clones, with approximately 14% as singletons. This specimen comes from a study of Vδ1+ human thymocytes. Findings of the study overall: Highly polyclonal TRG and TRD repertoires with Gaussian CDR3 length distributions appeared in thymus. Despite high sort purity, roughly 19% of thymic T cell receptor delta sequences were Vdelta2.

Germline values: CDR1 EGSTGY, CDR2 YDSYTSSV. The length of the CDR3 is 13 residues. The chain has TRGV4 and TRGJ1 or TRGJ2. Sequenced sample: Vdelta1+ gamma-delta thymocytes from the thymus. The subset here: FACS-sorted CD3+ TCRalphabeta- TCRVdelta1+ TCRVdelta2- thymocytes. This sequence was found in a child younger than two who had congenital heart surgery. CDR3 nucleotide sequence: TGTGCCACCTGGAATGGGCCGCGCAATAAGAAACTCTTT. Protein: CATWNGPRNKKLF.